The entry below gives a single T cell receptor (beta chain) sequence along with its context. Its antigen is currently unknown. This sample was taken from a study of tumor-infiltrating lymphocytes in localized non-small cell lung cancer. Study-wide results and caveats: Technical variation could not be separated from intratumor heterogeneity here. Not all patients were TCR sequenced, owing to tissue quantity.

Sequencing used immunoSEQ multiplex PCR; TCRdb keeps in-frame clones, though not all of them. The sample shows around 12,000 clones, 65% to 90% of them seen only once. The TCR comes from a human donor with non-small cell lung cancer. The sample comprised uninvolved lung tissue not adjacent to the tumor.

CDR3 region: CAISARTSGSYNEQFF. CDR3 coding DNA: TGTGCCATCAGTGCACGGACTAGCGGCTCCTACAATGAGCAGTTCTTC. This chain uses TRBV10-3 with TRBJ2-1, with 10 bases lining up with TRBD2. Per the germline V gene, CDR1 is ENHRY and CDR2 is SYGVKD. The CDR3 loop spans 16 amino acids. V was clipped by 4 bases and J by 0 bases; unmatched bases: 3.